The T cell receptor beta chain described here comes from a study of somatic mutations in cytotoxic T cells in rheumatoid arthritis. On the study more broadly: Selected T-cell populations stained with V beta antibodies were isolated by flow sorting to nearly 100% purity; these included V beta1+ cells subjected to TCRB sequencing.

V gave up 2 bases and J gave up 2 bases; unmatched junction bases: 6. This CDR3 is 17 amino acids long. Germline lookup yields CDR1 MNHEY and CDR2 SMNVEV (reference sequence). Positive magnetic bead selection separated CD4+ and CD8+ cells, and flow cytometry confirmed purity. Clones were sequenced by immunoSEQ multiplex PCR, and TCRdb holds only the in-frame ones, with some missing. The repertoire holds under 15,000 clones, with just under 80% as singletons. The chain employs TRBV27 and TRBJ2-7; 13 bases are a match to TRBD2. Sequencing was done on a sample of CD8+ T cells sorted from blood. The sequence was collected from an adult with rheumatoid arthritis. CDR3 region: CASSLTNGLAGAYEQYF. The CDR3 DNA reads as TGTGCCAGCAGTTTAACGAACGGACTAGCGGGAGCCTACGAGCAGTACTTC.